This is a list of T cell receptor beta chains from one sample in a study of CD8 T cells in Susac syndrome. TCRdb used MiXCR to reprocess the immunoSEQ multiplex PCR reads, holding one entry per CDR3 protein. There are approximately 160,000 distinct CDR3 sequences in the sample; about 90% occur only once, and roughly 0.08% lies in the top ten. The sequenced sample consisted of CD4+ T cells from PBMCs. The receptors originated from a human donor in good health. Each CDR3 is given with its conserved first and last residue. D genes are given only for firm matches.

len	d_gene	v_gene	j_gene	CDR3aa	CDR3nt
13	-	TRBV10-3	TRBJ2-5	CAISGNIQETQYF	TGTGCCATCAGTGGGAACATTCAAGAGACCCAGTACTTC
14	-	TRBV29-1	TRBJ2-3	CSVVTQLSTDTQYF	TGCAGCGTTGTGACCCAGCTTAGCACAGATACGCAGTATTTT
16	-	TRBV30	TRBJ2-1	CAWSPPEGGLMGEQFF	TGTGCCTGGAGTCCACCCGAGGGGGGTTTAATGGGTGAGCAGTTCTTC
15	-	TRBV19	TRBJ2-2	CASSKAGLVDGELFF	TGTGCCAGTAGTAAGGCAGGGCTGGTAGACGGGGAGCTGTTTTTT
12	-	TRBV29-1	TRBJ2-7	CSVDGGQLRQYF	TGCAGCGTTGATGGTGGACAGCTCCGGCAGTACTTC
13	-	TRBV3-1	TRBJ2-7	CASSQEARGEQYF	TGTGCCAGCAGCCAGGAGGCACGTGGCGAGCAGTACTTC
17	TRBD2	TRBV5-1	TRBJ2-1	CASSLSLAGENYNEQFF	TGCGCCAGCAGCTTGTCACTAGCGGGAGAGAATTACAATGAGCAGTTCTTC
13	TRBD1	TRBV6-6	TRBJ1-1	CASSTTGKSEAFF	TGTGCCAGCAGTACGACAGGGAAGTCTGAAGCTTTCTTT
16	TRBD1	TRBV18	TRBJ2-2	CASSPSTGGNTGELFF	TGTGCCAGCTCACCATCGACAGGGGGTAACACCGGGGAGCTGTTTTTT
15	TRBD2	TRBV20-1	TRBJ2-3	CSARAPGLAVDTQYF	TGCAGTGCTAGAGCTCCGGGACTAGCGGTAGATACGCAGTATTTT
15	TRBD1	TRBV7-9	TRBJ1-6	CASSLRDRGHSPLHF	TGTGCCAGCAGCTTGCGGGACAGGGGTCATTCACCCCTCCACTTT